Listed below are T cell receptor beta chains from one sample, sequenced in a study of radiotherapy plus CTLA-4 blockade in lung cancer. TCRdb keeps only in-frame clones here, not all; method: immunoSEQ multiplex PCR. The sample has about 45,000 clones, 60% to 70% seen once. The material sequenced was peripheral blood, taken from a patient treated with radiotherapy plus ipilimumab. The receptors here all came from a human donor with non-small cell lung cancer who had a partial response to radiotherapy plus ipilimumab. The CDR3 runs from the conserved cysteine through the conserved F or W. The D gene is left open where the match is weak. Clone size is stated in some rows and not others, as once, few, many or a class when expanded.

V,D,size,J,CDR3,DNA
TRBV29-1,.,.,TRBJ2-7,CSVEGQIDEQYF,TGCAGCGTTGAAGGGCAGATCGACGAGCAGTACTTC
TRBV18,TRBD1,.,TRBJ1-5,CASSSGQGNQPQHF,TGTGCCAGCTCATCGGGACAGGGTAATCAGCCCCAGCATTTT
TRBV6-1,.,.,TRBJ1-5,CASSEGRGSNQPQHF,TGTGCCAGCAGTGAGGGCCGGGGAAGCAATCAGCCCCAGCATTTT
TRBV11-2,.,once,TRBJ1-1,CASSFQGGAEAFF,TGTGCCAGCAGCTTCCAGGGTGGCGCTGAAGCTTTCTTT
TRBV6-5,.,.,TRBJ1-1,CASRPGGNRDTEAFF,TGTGCCAGCAGACCTGGTGGGAACAGGGACACTGAAGCTTTCTTT
TRBV7-2,.,.,TRBJ2-1,CASSLTYNEQFF,TGTGCCAGCAGCTTAACATACAATGAGCAGTTCTTC
TRBV10-3,TRBD1,many,TRBJ2-1,CAISVPGQINEQFF,TGTGCCATCAGCGTCCCGGGACAGATCAATGAGCAGTTCTTC
TRBV19,.,.,TRBJ1-6,CASTGNNSPLHF,TGTGCCAGTACAGGGAATAATTCACCCCTCCACTTT
TRBV30,.,.,TRBJ1-2,CAWSMGQRRVGYTF,TGTGCCTGGAGTATGGGACAAAGAAGGGTCGGCTACACCTTC
TRBV19,.,.,TRBJ2-7,CASSKGGTLLAF,TGTGCCAGTAGTAAGGGGGGGACTCTCTTAGCCTTC
TRBV19,.,many,TRBJ2-2,CASSIRTGELFF,TGTGCCAGTAGTATCAGGACCGGGGAGCTGTTTTTT
TRBV6-6,TRBD1,.,TRBJ2-7,CASSPQGLGGGYEQYF,TGTGCCAGCAGTCCCCAGGGGTTAGGGGGCGGGTACGAGCAGTACTTC
TRBV6-1,TRBD1,.,TRBJ2-5,CASSEMSGTGIETQYF,TGTGCCAGCAGTGAAATGTCCGGGACAGGGATAGAGACCCAGTACTTC
TRBV7-2,.,.,TRBJ1-4,CASSLLAGNEKLFF,TGTGCCAGCAGCTTATTGGCGGGGAATGAAAAACTGTTTTTT
TRBV30,TRBD1,.,TRBJ2-7,CAWSGQGYEQYF,TGTGCCTGGAGCGGACAGGGATACGAGCAGTACTTC
TRBV2,TRBD2,.,TRBJ2-2,CASSDVSGVEGTGELFF,TGTGCCAGCAGTGATGTTAGCGGGGTTGAGGGCACCGGGGAGCTGTTTTTT
TRBV5-4,TRBD1,.,TRBJ1-1,CASSSRGRNTEAFF,TGTGCCAGCAGCTCTAGGGGGCGCAACACTGAAGCTTTCTTT
TRBV4-3,.,once,TRBJ1-2,CASSQEGGRGAGNYGYTF,TGCGCCAGCAGCCAAGAAGGGGGGCGGGGGGCAGGTAACTATGGCTACACCTTC
TRBV19,TRBD1,.,TRBJ1-1,CASRGQGKWNTEAFF,TGTGCCAGTAGGGGACAGGGGAAATGGAACACTGAAGCTTTCTTT
TRBV28,TRBD1,.,TRBJ1-2,CASSVGQGNYGYTF,TGTGCCAGCAGTGTGGGACAGGGAAACTATGGCTACACCTTC
TRBV27,TRBD1,.,TRBJ2-3,CASSYTTGLTDTQYF,TGTGCCAGCAGTTACACGACAGGGCTCACAGATACGCAGTATTTT
TRBV6-6,.,.,TRBJ2-2,CASGGLANTGELFF,TGTGCCAGCGGTGGACTCGCGAACACCGGGGAGCTGTTTTTT
TRBV9,.,.,TRBJ1-3,CASSVSSSGNTIYF,TGTGCCAGCAGCGTCTCCAGCTCTGGAAACACCATATATTTT
TRBV2,.,.,TRBJ2-5,CASSEIAGETQYF,TGTGCCAGCAGCGAAATAGCAGGGGAGACCCAGTACTTC
TRBV5-4,TRBD2,.,TRBJ2-3,CASSKGTSGGPYNTQYF,TGTGCCAGCAGCAAAGGGACTAGCGGGGGGCCCTATAATACGCAGTATTTT
TRBV6-4,TRBD2,.,TRBJ2-7,CASTRTSGGMTGHEQYF,TGTGCCAGCACTCGGACTAGCGGGGGTATGACGGGCCACGAGCAGTACTTC
TRBV9,TRBD2,.,TRBJ2-3,CASSLMTSGRADTQYF,TGTGCCAGCAGCCTGATGACTAGCGGGAGGGCAGATACGCAGTATTTT